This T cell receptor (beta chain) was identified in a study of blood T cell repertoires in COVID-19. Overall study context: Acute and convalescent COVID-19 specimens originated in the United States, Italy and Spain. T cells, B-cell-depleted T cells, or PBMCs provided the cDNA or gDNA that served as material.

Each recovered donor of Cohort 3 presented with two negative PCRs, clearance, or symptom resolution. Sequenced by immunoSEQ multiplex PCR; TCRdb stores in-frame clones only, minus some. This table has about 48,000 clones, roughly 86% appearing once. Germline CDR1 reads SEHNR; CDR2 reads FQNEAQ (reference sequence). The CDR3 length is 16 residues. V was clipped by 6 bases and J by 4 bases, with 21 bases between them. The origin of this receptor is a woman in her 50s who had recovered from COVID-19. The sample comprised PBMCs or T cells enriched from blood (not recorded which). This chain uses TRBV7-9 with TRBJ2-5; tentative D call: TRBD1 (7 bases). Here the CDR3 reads CASRRGATGWGETQYF. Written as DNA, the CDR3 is TGTGCCAGCAGGCGGGGAGCGACAGGGTGGGGAGAGACCCAGTACTTC. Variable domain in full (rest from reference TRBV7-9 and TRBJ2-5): DTGVSQNPRHKITKRGQNVTFRCDPISEHNRLYWYRQTLGQGPEFLTYFQNEAQLEKSRLLSDRFSAERPKGSFSTLEIQRTEQGDSAMYLCASRRGATGWGETQYFGPGTRLLVL.